The 23 T cell receptor beta chains in this list originate from one sample, sequenced in a study of molecular identifiers for immune sequencing clone quantification. One entry per CDR3 protein results from TCRdb running MiXCR on the PCR reads. The table lists 550,000 to 750,000 distinct CDR3 sequences, about 20% of them singletons. What was sequenced was naive CD8+ T cells from blood, with Jurkat cell RNA spiked in. Subset defined: FACS-sorted CD8+CD4-CCR7+CD45RA+ naive T cells. The receptors shown here come from a human donor in good health. Some libraries in this study had Jurkat cell RNA spiked in.

This clonotype showed up many times. This rearrangement joins TRBV27 to TRBJ1-6, with D tentatively TRBD1 (5 bases). The CDR3 extends over 16 amino acids. Looked up from germline, CDR1 is MNHEY and CDR2 is SMNVEV (reference sequence). The V end was cut by 1 base, the J end by 4 bases, with 11 bases between. CDR3 nucleotides: TGTGCCAGCAGTTTATTCCCCGGGACTTATAATTCACCCCTCCACTTT. Its protein is CASSLFPGTYNSPLHF.

This clonotype was seen only a few times. V is TRBV27 and J is TRBJ2-3; D call uncertain. The germline V gene has CDR1 MNHEY and CDR2 SMNVEV (reference sequence). The CDR3 contains 14 residues. Trimming stripped 4 bases from V and 11 bases from J, with 19 bases between. For the CDR3, the DNA is TGTGCCAGCAGTTCAACCCCGAGAACGGCCGAGCAGTATTTT. Translated: CASSSTPRTAEQYF.

This clonotype was seen ten or more times. The chain employs TRBV6-5 and TRBJ1-1; the D is unclear. The V and J ends lost 0 bases and 2 bases respectively, with 7 bases between them. In germline, CDR1 is MNHEY, CDR2 SVGAGI. This CDR3 has 14 amino acids. CDR3: CASSYSGGNTEAFF. The CDR3 DNA sequence: TGTGCCAGCAGTTACTCGGGCGGTAACACTGAAGCTTTCTTT.

This clonotype has a count of ten or more. The rearrangement uses TRBV6-5 and TRBJ2-5, with D perhaps assigned TRBD1 or TRBD2 (6 bases each). V shed 9 bases and J shed 5 bases, with 28 bases lying between them. Germline CDR1 MNHEY, CDR2 SVGAGI. The CDR3 consists of 17 residues. The CDR3 reads CASRGPGLKGTRETQYF. CDR3 nucleotide sequence: TGTGCCAGTCGGGGGCCCGGTCTAAAAGGCACGCGGGAGACCCAGTACTTC.

Note on this clonotype: This may be a read error: a much more frequent sequence differs by one nucleotide. This rearrangement joins TRBV2 to TRBJ2-7, with TRBD1 matching over 9 bases. Germline V gives CDR1 SNHLY, CDR2 FYNNEI. This CDR3 has 11 residues. With V trimmed by 11 bases and J by 6 bases, 5 bases remained unmatched. In nucleotides, the CDR3 is TGTGCCGGGACAGGGAGGTGCGAGCAGTACTTC. It codes for CAGTGRCEQYF. The entire variable domain, with the rest obtained from reference TRBV2 and TRBJ2-7, is as follows: EPEVTQTPSHQVTQMGQEVILRCVPISNHLYFYWYRQILGQKVEFLVSFYNNEISEKSEIFDDQFSVERPDGSNFTLKIRSTKLEDSAMYFCAGTGRCEQYFGPGTRLTVT.

This clonotype was seen repeatedly, ten times or more. The V and J genes are TRBV5-5 and TRBJ1-1; the D is unclear. Germline V gene lookup returns CDR1 SGHKS and CDR2 YYEKEE (reference sequence). The CDR3 runs to 14 residues. Trimming took 4 bases from V and 5 from J, leaving 15 bases between them. CDR3 region: CASSDVSVVTEAFF. The CDR3 coding sequence is TGTGCCAGCAGCGATGTGTCTGTTGTAACTGAAGCTTTCTTT.

This clonotype was detected ten times or more. The chain is built from TRBV12-3 or TRBV12-4 and TRBJ1-1; TRBD1 might be the D (6 bases). V lost 7 bases and J lost 2, with 14 bases in between. The CDR3 spans 14 residues. CDR3 bases: TGTGCCAGCACCCTGGCAGGGGAAAACACTGAAGCTTTCTTT. Protein: CASTLAGENTEAFF.

This clonotype was counted a few times. The chain links TRBV12-3 or TRBV12-4 to TRBJ1-1; the D is unclear. Trimming cost V 2 bases and J 7 bases, with 11 bases left between them. This CDR3 comprises 13 residues. CDR3 DNA sequence: TGTGCCAGCAGTTTAAAGGGTTTTGGTGAAGCTTTCTTT. This codes for CASSLKGFGEAFF.

This clonotype showed up many times. J is TRBJ1-1 and V is TRBV6-5, with 7 positions matching TRBD1. Germline CDR1 reads MNHEY; CDR2 reads SVGAGI. This CDR3 comprises 14 residues. V lost 2 bases, J lost 5 bases, and 5 bases stayed unmatched. CDR3 bases: TGTGCCAGCAGTTACGGGGACAGAGATACTGAAGCTTTCTTT. Amino acids: CASSYGDRDTEAFF.

CDR3 in amino acids: CASRLSRGVSEDTQYF. CDR3 DNA: TGTGCAAGTCGCTTATCGAGGGGGGTAAGCGAAGATACGCAGTATTTT. This chain uses TRBV12-2 with TRBJ2-3; the D segment call TRBD1 is taken from the table without a DNA check. TRBV12-2 is marked as a pseudogene. The CDR3 runs 16 residues.

This clonotype was detected ten times or more. The chain employs TRBV4-1 and TRBJ2-5, with a tentative D call TRBD2 (5 bases). Trimming took off 4 bases at V and 5 bases at J, with 14 bases between the two ends. Germline CDR1 is MGHRA and CDR2 is YSYEKL. The CDR3 is 14 amino acids. The CDR3 nucleotides read TGCGCCAGCAGCCCCAGTCCCGGGAAGGAGACCCAGTACTTC. Protein product: CASSPSPGKETQYF.

This clonotype was detected ten times or more. The V and J genes are TRBV20-1 and TRBJ1-6, with D unresolved. Germline CDR1 DFQATT, CDR2 SNEGSKA (reference sequence). The V end lost 3 bases, the J end lost 5 bases, and 2 bases lay between the germline ends. The CDR3 has 11 amino acids. CDR3 nucleotides: TGCAGTGCTAGGGATAATTCACCCCTCCACTTT. The encoded protein is CSARDNSPLHF.

To note about this clonotype: A much bigger clone sits one base away, suggesting this may be a read error. V gene TRBV7-8 combines with J gene TRBJ2-7; possible D gene TRBD1, 6 bases. The CDR3 runs 14 residues. Trimming shortened V by 7 bases and J by 2 bases, and 15 bases separated the two germline ends. Germline V lookup: CDR1 SGHVS, CDR2 FQNEAQ. CDR3 DNA: TGTGCCAGCACCGTCGGGACAACCACCTACGAGCAGTACTTC. Protein: CASTVGTTTYEQYF.

There are a few counts of this clonotype. The J gene is TRBJ2-3, the V gene TRBV6-1, with 10 bases that match TRBD2. This CDR3 has 18 residues. Per the germline V gene, CDR1 is MNHNS and CDR2 is SASEGT. The V gene end was trimmed by 1 base and the J gene end by 6 bases; junction bases not matched to a gene: 13. The CDR3 bases are TGTGCCAGCAGTGAAGTGGGGGGGCTAGCGGGGGACCGGGATACGCAGTATTTT. As protein: CASSEVGGLAGDRDTQYF.

This clonotype was seen at least ten times. The chain is built from TRBV4-3 and TRBJ2-7; 9 bases match TRBD2. J lost 6 bases, V lost 1 base, and 4 bases had no gene match. CDR3 size: 14 residues. Germline CDR1 LGHNA, CDR2 YSLEER. The CDR3 sequence: CASSQGLAGPEQYF. The CDR3 nucleotides read TGCGCCAGCAGCCAAGGGCTAGCGGGACCCGAGCAGTACTTC.

This clonotype was observed many times. The chain has TRBV6-2 or TRBV6-3 and TRBJ2-7, with D unresolved. Trimming removed 3 bases from V and 0 bases from J, with 15 bases in between. Germline values: CDR1 MNHEY, CDR2 SVGEGT. This CDR3 has 16 residues. The CDR3 here is CASSYVVGAYSYEQYF. CDR3 sequence (DNA): TGTGCCAGCAGTTATGTGGTCGGAGCTTACTCCTACGAGCAGTACTTC.

The chain is built from TRBV2 and TRBJ2-7; D gene unclear. Germline V lookup: CDR1 SNHLY, CDR2 FYNNEI. This CDR3 region has 14 residues. V lost 8 bases to trimming and J lost 0 bases, with 14 bases between them. CDR3 sequence reads: CASGWTPSSYEQYF. CDR3 nucleotides: TGTGCCAGCGGTTGGACGCCTAGCTCCTACGAGCAGTACTTC.

This chain connects TRBV6-2 or TRBV6-3 to TRBJ2-5; 11 bases map to TRBD2. There are 15 residues in the CDR3. Per the germline V gene, CDR1 is MNHEY and CDR2 is SVGEGT. V gave up 8 bases and J gave up 2 bases; unmatched junction bases: 7. This CDR3 reads CASLLLAGVQETQYF. The CDR3 DNA reads as TGTGCCAGCTTACTACTAGCGGGGGTACAAGAGACCCAGTACTTC.

This clonotype was seen ten or more times. The chain links TRBV2 to TRBJ2-1, with unresolved D. This CDR3 has 14 residues. V lost 0 bases and J lost 1, with 4 bases in between. Germline V gene data show CDR1 as SNHLY and CDR2 as FYNNEI. The CDR3: CASSEAESYNEQFF. The CDR3 region has the DNA TGTGCCAGCAGTGAAGCCGAGTCCTACAATGAGCAGTTCTTC.

On this clonotype: Given a much more abundant clone one base away, this may be a read error. The genes are TRBV7-2 and TRBJ2-7; TRBD2 matches at 9 bases. The CDR3 spans 15 residues. Germline values: CDR1 SGHTA, CDR2 FQGNSA. CDR3 residues: CASSLERGANYERYF. CDR3 in DNA: TGTGCCAGCAGCTTAGAGCGGGGGGCCAACTACGAGCGGTACTTC.

Many counts were recorded for this clonotype. The chain uses TRBV4-3 and TRBJ2-3, with D tentatively TRBD1 (5 bases). The length of the CDR3 is 17 residues. In germline, CDR1 is LGHNA, CDR2 YSLEER. V was clipped by 0 bases and J by 0 bases, with 13 bases between them. In DNA, the CDR3 is TGCGCCAGCAGCCAAGATTCGGCAGGGTCTAGCACAGATACGCAGTATTTT. Protein sequence: CASSQDSAGSSTDTQYF.

This clonotype was picked up many times. This rearrangement joins TRBV29-1 to TRBJ2-2; no clear D. This CDR3 region has 12 residues. CDR1 is SQVTM and CDR2 is ANQGSEA in the germline V gene. Trimming pared 2 bases from V and 7 bases from J, leaving 8 bases between. CDR3 loop: CSVELGFGELFF. Written as DNA, the CDR3 is TGCAGCGTTGAATTAGGGTTCGGGGAGCTGTTTTTT.

The V call is TRBV4-3, the J call TRBJ2-1; TRBD2 agrees at 11 bases. This CDR3 spans 17 amino acids. V gave up 0 bases and J gave up 5 bases; unmatched junction bases: 6. Germline CDR1 and CDR2: LGHNA and YSLEER. The CDR3 bases are TGCGCCAGCAGCCAAGATTGGGCTAGCGGGAGGAACAATGAGCAGTTCTTC. Protein: CASSQDWASGRNNEQFF.